The T cell receptor beta chain under discussion was sequenced for a study of shared clonotypes between healthy human individuals. TCRdb's copy holds only in-frame clones and misses some; the assay was immunoSEQ multiplex PCR. The sample includes hundreds of thousands of clones, 92% seen only once; the top ten take nearly 25%. Positive CCR7 selection of CD45RO-negative cells yielded the naive CD8 cells, and terminally differentiated effector memory CD45RA+ cells were excluded. The CDR3 totals 18 residues. Germline assignment: CDR1 SGDLS and CDR2 YYNGEE. Concerning this clone itself: One end of the junction does not line up with germline, which may come from a read error.

The clonotype comes from a man aged 25-40 years in good health. This chain joins TRBV9 and TRBJ2-1; D possibly corresponds to TRBD2 (6 bases). The specimen sequenced was naive CD8+ T cells sorted from blood. CDR3 loop: CAGSHPSPGAISYNEQFF. DNA of the CDR3: TGTGCCGGCAGCCATCCCAGCCCGGGAGCGATATCCTACAATGAGCAGTTCTTC.